The 5 T cell receptor beta chains below come from one sample, sequenced in a study of blood T cells in healthy people across ages. A sample-barcoded 5' primer and a J-beta primer mix were used in a second PCR of roughly 7 to 12 cycles. One entry per CDR3 protein, called by TCRdb with MiXCR from the 5' RACE reads. In the table there are about 1.5 million distinct CDR3 sequences, 42% of which are singletons. The sequenced sample was blood. The receptor source for this set is a woman in her late teens or twenties in good health.

The rearrangement joins TRBV7-4 to TRBJ1-6; TRBD1 agrees at 8 bases. The germline CDR1 and CDR2 sequences are SGHVT and SQSDAQ. The CDR3 totals 14 residues. V gave up 5 bases and J gave up 10 bases; unmatched junction bases: 7. The CDR3 region is CASSPPGTGSPLHF. The CDR3 bases are TGTGCCAGCAGCCCACCCGGGACAGGATCACCCCTCCACTTT.

V and J are TRBV7-9 and TRBJ1-2; D is unclear. Trimming stripped 2 bases from V and 2 bases from J, with 12 bases between. The CDR3 totals 15 residues. Germline CDR1 reads SEHNR; CDR2 reads FQNEAQ (reference sequence). This chain's CDR3 is CASSLTSGRNYGYTF. As DNA, the CDR3 is TGTGCCAGCAGCTTAACGAGCGGTAGGAACTATGGCTACACCTTC. The whole variable domain, remainder taken from reference TRBV7-9 and TRBJ1-2, is DTGVSQNPRHKITKRGQNVTFRCDPISEHNRLYWYRQTLGQGPEFLTYFQNEAQLEKSRLLSDRFSAERPKGSFSTLEIQRTEQGDSAMYLCASSLTSGRNYGYTFGSGTRLTVV.

This clonotype was recorded a few times. The chain recombines TRBV7-9 with TRBJ2-1; 11 nucleotides line up with TRBD2. This CDR3 has 16 residues. CDR1 and CDR2 from the germline V gene are SEHNR and FQNEAQ (reference sequence). Trimming took 5 bases from V and 3 from J; bases not matched to a gene: 6. The chain's CDR3 is CASSQGLAANYNEQFF. DNA for the CDR3: TGTGCCAGCAGCCAGGGACTAGCGGCGAACTACAATGAGCAGTTCTTC.

The rearrangement joins TRBV12-5 to TRBJ2-5, with 7 nucleotides matching TRBD2. There are 13 residues in the CDR3. J gave up 4 bases and V 9 bases, and 8 bases lay outside the gene matches. Germline V gives CDR1 LGHNT, CDR2 FRNRAP. CDR3 coding DNA: TGTGCTAGCGGGGCTAGCGGACGAGAGACCCAGTACTTC. This translates into CASGASGRETQYF.

This chain connects TRBV7-9 to TRBJ2-1, with a weak D call TRBD2 (5 bases). Matching the DNA end better, TRBJ2-7 makes the J call doubtful. The CDR3 runs 16 residues. The V gene's germline CDR1 is SEHNR and CDR2 FQNEAQ (reference sequence). Here the CDR3 reads CASRGLGKDSYNEQYF. The CDR3 DNA sequence: TGTGCCAGCAGAGGCCTCGGGAAGGACTCCTACAATGAGCAGTACTTC.